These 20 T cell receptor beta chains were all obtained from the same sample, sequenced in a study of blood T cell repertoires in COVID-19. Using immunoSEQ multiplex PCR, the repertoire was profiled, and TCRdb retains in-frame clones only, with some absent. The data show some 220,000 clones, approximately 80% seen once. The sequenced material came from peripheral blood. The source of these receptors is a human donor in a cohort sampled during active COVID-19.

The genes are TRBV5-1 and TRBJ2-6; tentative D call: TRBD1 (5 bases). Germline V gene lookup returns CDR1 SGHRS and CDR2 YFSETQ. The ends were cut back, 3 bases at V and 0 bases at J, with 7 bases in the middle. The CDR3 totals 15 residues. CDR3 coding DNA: TGCGCCAGCAGCTCAGGGTTCTCTGGGGCCAACGTCCTGACTTTC. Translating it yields CASSSGFSGANVLTF.

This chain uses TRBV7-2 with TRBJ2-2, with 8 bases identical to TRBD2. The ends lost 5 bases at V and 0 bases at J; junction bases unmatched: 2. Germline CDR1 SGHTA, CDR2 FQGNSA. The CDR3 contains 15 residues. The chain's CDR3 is CASSRSGANTGELFF. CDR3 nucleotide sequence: TGTGCCAGCAGCCGTAGCGGGGCGAACACCGGGGAGCTGTTTTTT.

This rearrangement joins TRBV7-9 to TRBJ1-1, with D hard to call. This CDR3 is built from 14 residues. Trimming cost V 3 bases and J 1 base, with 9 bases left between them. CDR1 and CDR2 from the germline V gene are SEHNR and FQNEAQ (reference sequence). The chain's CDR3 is CASSLDSENTEAFF. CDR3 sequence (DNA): TGTGCCAGCAGCTTGGACTCGGAGAACACTGAAGCTTTCTTT. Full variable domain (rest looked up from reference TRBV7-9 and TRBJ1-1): DTGVSQNPRHKITKRGQNVTFRCDPISEHNRLYWYRQTLGQGPEFLTYFQNEAQLEKSRLLSDRFSAERPKGSFSTLEIQRTEQGDSAMYLCASSLDSENTEAFFGQGTRLTVV.

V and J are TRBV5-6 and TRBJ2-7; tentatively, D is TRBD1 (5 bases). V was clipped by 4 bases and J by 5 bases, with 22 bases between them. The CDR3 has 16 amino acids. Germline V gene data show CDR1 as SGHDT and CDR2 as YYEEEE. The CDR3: CASSRRQGVEDDEQYF. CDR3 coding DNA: TGTGCCAGCAGCAGACGACAAGGGGTAGAGGACGACGAGCAGTACTTC.

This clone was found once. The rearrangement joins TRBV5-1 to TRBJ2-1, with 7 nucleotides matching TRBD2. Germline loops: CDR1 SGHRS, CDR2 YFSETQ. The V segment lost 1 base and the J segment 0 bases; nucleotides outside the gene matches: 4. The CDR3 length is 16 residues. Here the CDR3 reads CASSLTSASSYNEQFF. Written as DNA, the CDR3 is TGCGCCAGCAGCTTGACTAGCGCTAGCTCCTACAATGAGCAGTTCTTC.

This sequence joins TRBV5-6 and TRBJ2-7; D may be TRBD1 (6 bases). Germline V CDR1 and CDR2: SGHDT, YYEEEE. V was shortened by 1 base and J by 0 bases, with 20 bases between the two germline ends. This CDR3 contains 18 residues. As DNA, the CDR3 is TGTGCCAGCAGCTTGATAGTGCCCCAGTCGGACAGCTCCTACGAGCAGTACTTC. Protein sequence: CASSLIVPQSDSSYEQYF.

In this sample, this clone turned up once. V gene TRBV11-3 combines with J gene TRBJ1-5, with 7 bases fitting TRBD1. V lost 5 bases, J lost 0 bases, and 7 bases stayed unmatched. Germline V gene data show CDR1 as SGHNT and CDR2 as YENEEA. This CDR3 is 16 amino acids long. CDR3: CASSARTGPSNQPQHF. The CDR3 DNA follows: TGTGCCAGCAGCGCCAGGACAGGACCTAGCAATCAGCCCCAGCATTTT.

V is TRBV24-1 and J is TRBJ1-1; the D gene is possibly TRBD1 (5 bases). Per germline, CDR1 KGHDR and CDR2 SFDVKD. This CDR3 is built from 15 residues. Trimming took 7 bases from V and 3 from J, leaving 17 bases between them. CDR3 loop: CATRPNQGEDTEAFF. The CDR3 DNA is TGTGCCACCAGGCCGAACCAGGGTGAAGACACTGAAGCTTTCTTT.

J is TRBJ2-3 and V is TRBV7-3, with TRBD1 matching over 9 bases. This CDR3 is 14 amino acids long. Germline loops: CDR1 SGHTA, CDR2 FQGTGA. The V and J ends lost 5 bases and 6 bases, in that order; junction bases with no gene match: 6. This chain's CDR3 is CASSVGTGPDTQYF. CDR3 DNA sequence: TGTGCCAGCAGCGTAGGGACAGGGCCGGATACGCAGTATTTT. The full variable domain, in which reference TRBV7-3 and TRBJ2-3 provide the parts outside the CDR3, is GAGVSQTPSNKVTEKGKYVELRCDPISGHTALYWYRQSLGQGPEFLIYFQGTGAADDSGLPNDRFFAVRPEGSVSTLKIQRTERGDSAVYLCASSVGTGPDTQYFGPGTRLTVL.

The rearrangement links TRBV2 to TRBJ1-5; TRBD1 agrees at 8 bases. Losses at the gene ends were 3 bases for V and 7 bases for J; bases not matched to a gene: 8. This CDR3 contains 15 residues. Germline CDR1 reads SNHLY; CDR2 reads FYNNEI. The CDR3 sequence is CASSDPRGPHQPQHF. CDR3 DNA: TGTGCCAGCAGTGACCCCAGGGGGCCCCACCAGCCCCAGCATTTT.

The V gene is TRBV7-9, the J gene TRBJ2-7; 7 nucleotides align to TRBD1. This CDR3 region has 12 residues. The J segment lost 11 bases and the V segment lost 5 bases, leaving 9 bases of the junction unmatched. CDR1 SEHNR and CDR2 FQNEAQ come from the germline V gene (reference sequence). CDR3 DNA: TGTGCCAGCAGCCCGACAGGGAACGGGGAGTACTTC. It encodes CASSPTGNGEYF.

The CDR3 region has the DNA TGTGCCAGCAGTTGGGGACAGGGAGGCAGACAGCCCCAGCATTTT. This gives the protein CASSWGQGGRQPQHF. The V and J genes are TRBV6-5 and TRBJ1-5; TRBD1 agrees at 9 bases. The CDR3 contains 15 residues. The J segment lost 7 bases and the V segment lost 4 bases, leaving 8 bases of the junction unmatched. The germline V gene encodes CDR1 MNHEY and CDR2 SVGAGI.

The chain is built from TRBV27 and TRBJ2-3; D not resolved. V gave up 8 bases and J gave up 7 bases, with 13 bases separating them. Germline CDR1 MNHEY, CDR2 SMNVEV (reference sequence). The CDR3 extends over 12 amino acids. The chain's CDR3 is CASRSEVNTQYF. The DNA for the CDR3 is TGTGCCAGCCGGAGCGAGGTCAATACGCAGTATTTT.

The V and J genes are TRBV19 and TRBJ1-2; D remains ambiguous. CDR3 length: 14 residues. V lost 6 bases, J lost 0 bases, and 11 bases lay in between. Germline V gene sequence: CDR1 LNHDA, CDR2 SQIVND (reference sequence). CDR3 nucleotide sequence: TGTGCCAGTAGGATACCCGGGACTAACTATGGCTACACCTTC. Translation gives CASRIPGTNYGYTF.

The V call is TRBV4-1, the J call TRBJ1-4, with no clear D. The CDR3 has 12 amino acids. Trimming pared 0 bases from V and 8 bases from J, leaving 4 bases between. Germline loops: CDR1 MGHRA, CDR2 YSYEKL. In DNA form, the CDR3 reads TGCGCCAGCAGCCAAGATGGCGAAAAACTGTTTTTT. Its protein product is CASSQDGEKLFF.

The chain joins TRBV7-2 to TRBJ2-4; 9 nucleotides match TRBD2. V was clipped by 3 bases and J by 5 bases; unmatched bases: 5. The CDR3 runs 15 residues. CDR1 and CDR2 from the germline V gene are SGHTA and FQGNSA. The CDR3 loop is CASSLAGTSQNIQYF. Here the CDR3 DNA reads TGTGCCAGCAGCTTGGCCGGGACTAGCCAAAACATTCAGTACTTC. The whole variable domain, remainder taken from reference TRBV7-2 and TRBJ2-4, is GAGVSQSPSNKVTEKGKDVELRCDPISGHTALYWYRQSLGQGLEFLIYFQGNSAPDKSGLPSDRFSAERTGGSVSTLTIQRTQQEDSAVYLCASSLAGTSQNIQYFGAGTRLSVL.

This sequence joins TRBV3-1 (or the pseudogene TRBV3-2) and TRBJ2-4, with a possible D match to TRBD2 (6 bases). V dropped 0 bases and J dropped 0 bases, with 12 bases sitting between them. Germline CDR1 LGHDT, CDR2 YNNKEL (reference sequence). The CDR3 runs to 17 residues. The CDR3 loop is CASSQEVAGLAKNIQYF. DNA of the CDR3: TGTGCCAGCAGCCAAGAGGTGGCGGGACTAGCCAAAAACATTCAGTACTTC.

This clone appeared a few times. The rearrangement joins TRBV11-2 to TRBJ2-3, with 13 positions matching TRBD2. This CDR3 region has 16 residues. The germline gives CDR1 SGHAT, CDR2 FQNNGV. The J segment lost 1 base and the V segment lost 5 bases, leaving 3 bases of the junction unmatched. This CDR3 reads CASSPGLAGGTDTQYF. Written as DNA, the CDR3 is TGTGCCAGCAGCCCCGGACTAGCGGGGGGCACAGATACGCAGTATTTT.

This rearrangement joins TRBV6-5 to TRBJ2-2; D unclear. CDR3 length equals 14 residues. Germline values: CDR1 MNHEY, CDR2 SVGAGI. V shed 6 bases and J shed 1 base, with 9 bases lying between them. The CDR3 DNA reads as TGTGCCAGCAGCTCCGCAGGGAACACCGGGGAGCTGTTTTTT. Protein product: CASSSAGNTGELFF.

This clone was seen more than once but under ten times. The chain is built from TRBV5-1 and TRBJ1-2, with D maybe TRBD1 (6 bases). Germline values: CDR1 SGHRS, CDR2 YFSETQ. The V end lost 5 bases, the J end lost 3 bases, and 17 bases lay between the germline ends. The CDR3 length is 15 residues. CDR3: CASSSGTKFDYGYTF. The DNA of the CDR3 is TGCGCCAGCAGTTCCGGGACAAAATTCGACTATGGCTACACCTTC.